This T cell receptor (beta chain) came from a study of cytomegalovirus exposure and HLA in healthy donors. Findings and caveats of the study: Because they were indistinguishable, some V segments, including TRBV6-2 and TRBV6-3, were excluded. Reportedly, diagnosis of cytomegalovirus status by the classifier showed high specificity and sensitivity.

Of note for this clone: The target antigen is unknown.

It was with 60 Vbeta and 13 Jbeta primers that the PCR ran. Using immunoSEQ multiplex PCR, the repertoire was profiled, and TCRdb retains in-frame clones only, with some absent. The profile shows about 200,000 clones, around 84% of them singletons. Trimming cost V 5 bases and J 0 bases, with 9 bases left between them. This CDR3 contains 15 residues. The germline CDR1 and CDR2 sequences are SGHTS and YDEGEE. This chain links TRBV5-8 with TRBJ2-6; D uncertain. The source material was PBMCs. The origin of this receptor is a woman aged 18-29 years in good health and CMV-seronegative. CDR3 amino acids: CASRPYSSGANVLTF. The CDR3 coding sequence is TGTGCCAGCAGACCCTACAGCTCTGGGGCCAACGTCCTGACTTTC.